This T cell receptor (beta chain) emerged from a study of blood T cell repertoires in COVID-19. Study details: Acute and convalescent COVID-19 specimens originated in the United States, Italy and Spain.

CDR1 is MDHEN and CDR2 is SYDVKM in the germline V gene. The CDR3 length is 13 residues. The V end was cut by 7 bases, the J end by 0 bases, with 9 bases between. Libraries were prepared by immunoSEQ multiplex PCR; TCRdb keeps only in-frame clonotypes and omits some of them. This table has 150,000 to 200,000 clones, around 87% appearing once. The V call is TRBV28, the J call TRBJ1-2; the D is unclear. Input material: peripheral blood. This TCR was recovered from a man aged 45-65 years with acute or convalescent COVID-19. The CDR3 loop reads CASTILANYGYTF. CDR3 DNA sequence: TGTGCCAGCACAATCCTAGCTAACTATGGCTACACCTTC.